This TCR beta chain originates from a study of T cell changes during pregnancy in multiple sclerosis. This table comes from immunoSEQ multiplex PCR, and its TCRdb copy is limited to in-frame clones, with some not included. The sample contains some 20,000 clones, 88% of which appear only once. The CDR3 totals 15 residues. CDR1 is LGHNA, CDR2 YNFKEQ, per germline. V gave up 2 bases and J gave up 2 bases; unmatched junction bases: 4. The sample holds one count of this clone. This sequence originates from a female donor in good health, enrolled as a control in a pregnancy study. The input for sequencing was CD4+ T cells from peripheral blood mononuclear cells, taken in the first trimester of pregnancy. The chain combines TRBV4-2 with TRBJ1-2; 8 bases are shared with TRBD1. CDR3 sequence: CASSQLRDRNYGYTF. The CDR3, as DNA: TGTGCCAGCAGCCAACTCCGGGACAGGAACTATGGCTACACCTTC.